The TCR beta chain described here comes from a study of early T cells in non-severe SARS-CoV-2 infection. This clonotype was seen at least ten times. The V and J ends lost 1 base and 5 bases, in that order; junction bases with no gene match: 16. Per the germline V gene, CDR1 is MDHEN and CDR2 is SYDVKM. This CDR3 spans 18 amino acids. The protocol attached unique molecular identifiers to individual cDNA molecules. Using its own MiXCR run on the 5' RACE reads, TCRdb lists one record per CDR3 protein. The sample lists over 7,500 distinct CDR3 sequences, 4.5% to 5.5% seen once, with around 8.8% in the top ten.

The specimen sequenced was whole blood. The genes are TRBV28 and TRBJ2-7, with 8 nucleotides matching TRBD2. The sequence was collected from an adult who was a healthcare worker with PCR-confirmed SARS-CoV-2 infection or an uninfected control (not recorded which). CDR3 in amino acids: CASSLLRQELSGSHEQYF. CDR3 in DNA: TGTGCCAGCAGTTTATTGAGACAGGAGCTGAGCGGGAGCCACGAGCAGTACTTC.